This T cell receptor (beta chain) stems from a study of CD8 T cells in ankylosing spondylitis (TCRdb year 2017). Broadly, across the study: To find TCR variants linked to disease, the study profiled T cell receptor beta repertoires in ankylosing spondylitis patients and healthy donors. The full study cohort comprised around 25 ankylosing spondylitis patients and 85 to 120 healthy donors. Samples of peripheral blood were taken, and for ankylosing spondylitis patients, synovial fluid was collected as well. Beyond this particular receptor, the publication reports: Blood from ankylosing spondylitis patients appeared to be characterized by a TCR beta motif made up of under 10 highly homologous amino acid variants. Some TCR beta motif variants had previously been reported in synovial fluid and blood of reactive arthritis patients, which suggested common disease-initiation mechanisms. The disease-linked clones had a CD8+ phenotype and were found at relatively low frequencies in peripheral blood. According to the report, matched synovial fluid samples from ankylosing spondylitis patients were significantly enriched for the disease-linked clones.

V is reduced by 10 bases and J by 0 bases, leaving a spacing of 11 bases between them. CDR1 and CDR2 (MNHNS, SASEGT) derive from the germline V gene. Spanning cysteine to phenylalanine, the CDR3 consists of 13 amino acids. Only CDR3 DNA remains: 39 bases, in frame from the first base. This clonotype appeared many times. Its antigen is unknown. The sample holds no much larger clone one base away, and base qualities are not on file. Sequencing was performed on an Illumina HiSeq 2500. Quantitative 5'-RACE with molecular barcodes was the method used to prepare the TCR beta libraries. As for the original processing: A new computational method based on a probabilistic model of VDJ rearrangement was used to identify disease-linked TCR variants. Clones were called with MiXCR by TCRdb after fastp trimmed the public reads at Q25, and only in-frame beta chains were retained. Identical CDR3 protein sequences are pooled into one entry, listed with their most common genes and DNA. None of the V and J calls come from the authors' own analysis; TCRdb made them. Recorded for this sample are more than 200,000 distinct CDR3 sequences; more than 20% of them occurred a single time. Roughly 0.67% of the sample comes from the top ten.

The TCR was taken from a male donor with ankylosing spondylitis or in good health (not recorded which). The chain uses TRBV6-1 and TRBJ2-3; TRBD1 is a weak D gene call, 6 bases matching. Sample: blood, either unsorted or a sorted T cell fraction (not recorded which). The CDR3 has the sequence CATEDRSTDTQYF. The sequenced DNA: TGTGCCACAGAAGACAGGAGCACAGATACGCAGTATTTT.